The 27 T cell receptor beta chains below were found in one sample sequenced in a study of PD-L1 blockade in urothelial cancer. The data were produced by immunoSEQ multiplex PCR, yet TCRdb's version contains in-frame clones alone and is incomplete. This table has about 88,000 clones, roughly nine tenths appearing once. Specimen: PBMCs, collected around atezolizumab (anti-PD-L1) treatment. The origin of the receptors is a man aged 55 to 69 with urothelial cancer.

The genes are TRBV19 and TRBJ2-3; D ambiguous. The CDR3 has 15 amino acids. V was clipped by 3 bases and J by 4 bases, with 14 bases between them. Germline V CDR1 and CDR2: LNHDA, SQIVND (reference sequence). CDR3 sequence (DNA): TGTGCCAGTAGTATCGGGTCTGGGTCCCCAGATACGCAGTATTTT. It yields the protein CASSIGSGSPDTQYF.

This clone came up once. The V call is TRBV23-1, the J call TRBJ2-3, with a tentative D call TRBD1 (5 bases). TRBV23-1 qualifies as an ORF whose function is uncertain. Trimming shortened V by 6 bases and J by 8 bases, and 18 bases separated the two germline ends. CDR3 length equals 14 residues. The CDR3 nucleotides are TGCGCCAGCAGGACAGCCCGACCTAACGGTACGCAGTATTTT. Translated, it gives CASRTARPNGTQYF.

The rearrangement links TRBV9 to TRBJ2-3, with 8 bases fitting TRBD2. The germline CDR1 and CDR2 sequences are SGDLS and YYNGEE. V lost 4 bases and J lost 3; bases outside the gene matches: 10. CDR3 length: 16 residues. This chain's CDR3 is CASSSRGSGNTDTQYF. The CDR3 coding sequence is TGTGCCAGCAGCTCCCGGGGTAGCGGGAATACAGATACGCAGTATTTT.

DNA of the CDR3: TGTGCCAGCAGTCCTAGCGGGAGTAGGAATGAGCAGTTCTTC. It translates to CASSPSGSRNEQFF. This chain links TRBV6-5 with TRBJ2-1; 10 nucleotides match TRBD2. The junction had 5 bases not matched to a gene; V was cut back by 5 bases and J by 7 bases. CDR1 and CDR2 (germline): MNHEY, SVGAGI. The CDR3 extends over 14 amino acids.

The rearrangement joins TRBV28 to TRBJ1-2, with 8 positions matching TRBD1. V trimming: 5 bases; J trimming: 2 bases; junction bases outside the gene matches: 10. The CDR3 is 16 residues long. The germline gives CDR1 MDHEN, CDR2 SYDVKM. The CDR3 nucleotides read TGTGCCAGCAGTGGATCCTTAGGACAGGGAAACTATGGCTACACCTTC. Residues: CASSGSLGQGNYGYTF.

The chain is built from TRBV7-9 and TRBJ2-3, with D hard to call. The CDR3 runs 14 residues. Deletions cut 6 bases from V and 1 base from J, with 11 bases between. Germline V CDR1 and CDR2: SEHNR, FQNEAQ (reference sequence). The chain's CDR3 is CASSPRWRTDTQYF. In DNA, the CDR3 is TGTGCCAGCAGTCCCAGGTGGCGCACAGATACGCAGTATTTT.

This clone was seen a single time. V usage is TRBV10-3 and J usage is TRBJ2-7; 8 bases align to TRBD1. In germline, CDR1 is ENHRY, CDR2 SYGVKD. The CDR3 contains 15 residues. V lost 3 bases, J lost 5 bases, and 9 bases stayed unmatched. CDR3 protein: CAISEQGVLVDEQYF. CDR3 bases: TGTGCCATCAGTGAACAGGGGGTTCTAGTCGACGAGCAGTACTTC.

The chain combines TRBV15 with TRBJ2-1; TRBD2 agrees at 8 bases. CDR1 is LNHNV, CDR2 YYDKDF, per germline (reference sequence). Germline trimming cut 3 bases from V and 9 bases from J; bases unmatched to any gene: 10. This CDR3 has 15 residues. CDR3 region: CATSRTGLAGREQFF. DNA of the CDR3: TGTGCCACCAGCAGGACTGGACTAGCCGGACGTGAGCAGTTCTTC.

The V and J genes are TRBV2 and TRBJ1-4; D is unresolved. This CDR3 has 14 residues. Germline V gives CDR1 SNHLY, CDR2 FYNNEI. Trimming pared 6 bases from V and 5 bases from J, leaving 13 bases between. The CDR3 loop reads CASRQFTRNEKLFF. In DNA, the CDR3 is TGTGCCAGCAGACAGTTCACCAGAAATGAAAAACTGTTTTTT.

The genes are TRBV13 and TRBJ2-1, with 7 bases matching TRBD2. The CDR3 has 15 residues. J lost 3 bases, V lost 5 bases, and 7 bases had no gene match. Germline V gives CDR1 PRHDT, CDR2 FYEKMQ (reference sequence). In DNA form, the CDR3 reads TGTGCCAGCAGCAAAGGGACGGGAGGCTACAATGAGCAGTTCTTC. Its protein is CASSKGTGGYNEQFF.

This chain links TRBV2 with TRBJ2-3; D not resolved. CDR3 size: 15 residues. Germline loops: CDR1 SNHLY, CDR2 FYNNEI. The V and J ends lost 5 bases and 0 bases respectively, with 12 bases between them. The CDR3 nucleotides read TGTGCCAGCAGTATGAAGCGCGTGAGCACAGATACGCAGTATTTT. Its translation: CASSMKRVSTDTQYF.

This sequence joins TRBV4-2 and TRBJ2-5; 11 bases fit TRBD2. Germline CDR1 and CDR2: LGHNA and YNFKEQ. The CDR3 sequence is 19 residues long. V gave up 1 base and J gave up 5 bases; unmatched junction bases: 15. The CDR3 DNA sequence: TGTGCCAGCAGCCAAGGGCTAGCGGGGGGTTTCTTGGAAGGCGAGACCCAGTACTTC. Translated, it gives CASSQGLAGGFLEGETQYF.

The J gene is TRBJ2-4, the V gene TRBV4-3; no reliable D call. CDR1 and CDR2 (germline): LGHNA, YSLEER. Trimming took 1 base from V and 6 from J, leaving 13 bases between them. The CDR3 loop spans 15 amino acids. CDR3 bases: TGCGCCAGCAGCCAAGTCCCTGCGGTCGGAAACATTCAGTACTTC. This translates into CASSQVPAVGNIQYF.

The chain links TRBV5-4 to TRBJ1-6; 10 positions agree with TRBD1. The CDR3 is made up of 15 amino acids. Germline CDR1 is SGHNT and CDR2 is YYREEE (reference sequence). V shed 4 bases and J 8 bases; nucleotides not matched to a gene: 6. The CDR3 DNA reads as TGTGCCAGCAGCGTCGACAGGGGGCAGGATTCACCCCTCCACTTT. It specifies CASSVDRGQDSPLHF.

The chain joins TRBV30 to TRBJ2-5; 7 bases line up with TRBD2. This CDR3 comprises 14 residues. CDR1 and CDR2 (germline): GTSNPN, SVGIG (reference sequence). Trimming at V came to 2 bases and at J to 5 bases, leaving 8 bases not matched to a gene. The CDR3 protein is CAWSQGLSLETQYF. The CDR3 DNA is TGTGCCTGGAGTCAGGGACTAAGTTTGGAGACCCAGTACTTC.

This rearrangement joins TRBV6-5 to TRBJ1-5; D might be TRBD1 (5 bases). This CDR3 has 13 amino acids. Trimming removed 2 bases at V and 11 bases at J, with 13 bases between. Germline CDR1 MNHEY, CDR2 SVGAGI. For the CDR3, the DNA is TGTGCCAGCAGTTACGGCGGCCAGGGTTCCCAGCATTTT. Its protein product is CASSYGGQGSQHF.

The chain uses TRBV4-2 and TRBJ1-4; unclear D gene. Germline-derived CDR1 and CDR2 are LGHNA and YNFKEQ. V lost 0 bases and J lost 6, with 14 bases in between. The CDR3 runs to 16 residues. CDR3 sequence (DNA): TGTGCCAGCAGCCAAGATATGACGGCCGCGGATGAAAAACTGTTTTTT. Amino acids: CASSQDMTAADEKLFF.

V is TRBV25-1 and J is TRBJ2-7; D remains ambiguous. Deletions cut 3 bases from V and 0 bases from J, with 12 bases between. The CDR3 loop spans 15 amino acids. The V gene's germline CDR1 is MGHDK and CDR2 SYGVNS. This CDR3 is CASSDMAGDSYEQYF. CDR3 in DNA: TGTGCCAGCAGTGATATGGCAGGTGACTCCTACGAGCAGTACTTC.

The chain links TRBV5-1 to TRBJ1-2; D not certain. Germline V gene lookup returns CDR1 SGHRS and CDR2 YFSETQ. The CDR3 has 15 residues. The V end lost 2 bases, the J end lost 7 bases, and 18 bases lay between the germline ends. The CDR3 bases are TGCGCCAGCAGCTTTAATCGGCCGCTGGGAGGTGGCTACACCTTC. This gives the protein CASSFNRPLGGGYTF.

The CDR3 DNA sequence: TGTGCCAGCAGTTCTGAGGGCCCCTCGGGCACTGAAGCTTTCTTT. This encodes CASSSEGPSGTEAFF. V gene TRBV2 combines with J gene TRBJ1-1; D is unclear. Trimming removed 5 bases at V and 4 bases at J, with 17 bases between. This CDR3 has 15 amino acids. Germline V lookup: CDR1 SNHLY, CDR2 FYNNEI.

In DNA, the CDR3 is TGTGCCAGCAGCCCGGGACAGGGGCAAGAGACCCAGTACTTC. Translating it yields CASSPGQGQETQYF. The chain uses TRBV11-2 and TRBJ2-5; 10 bases are shared with TRBD1. Germline lookup yields CDR1 SGHAT and CDR2 FQNNGV. J gave up 2 bases and V 5 bases, and 2 bases lay outside the gene matches. CDR3 length equals 14 residues. The complete variable domain, with remaining parts taken from reference TRBV11-2 and TRBJ2-5, reads EAGVAQSPRYKIIEKRQSVAFWCNPISGHATLYWYQQILGQGPKLLIQFQNNGVVDDSQLPKDRFSAERLKGVDSTLKIQPAKLEDSAVYLCASSPGQGQETQYFGPGTRLLVL.

The chain recombines TRBV18 with TRBJ2-1; 8 bases are a match to TRBD2. This CDR3 comprises 17 residues. V gave up 0 bases and J gave up 4 bases; unmatched junction bases: 8. Germline assignment: CDR1 KGHSH and CDR2 LQKENI. The CDR3 DNA reads as TGTGCCAGCTCACCACCGACTAGCGAGGGGGGGTACAATGAGCAGTTCTTC. This encodes CASSPPTSEGGYNEQFF.

In nucleotides, the CDR3 is TGTGCCAGCAGCCGCAGGACAGGGGGCTTGGGTGGCTACACCTTC. It specifies CASSRRTGGLGGYTF. The chain recombines TRBV5-6 with TRBJ1-2; 11 nucleotides align to TRBD1. Unmatched junction bases numbered 9, after V lost 4 bases and J lost 7 bases. The germline CDR1 and CDR2 sequences are SGHDT and YYEEEE. This CDR3 spans 15 amino acids.

The chain couples TRBV5-1 to TRBJ2-1; possibly TRBD2 for D (6 bases). Trimming took off 0 bases at V and 6 bases at J, with 13 bases between the two ends. Germline V CDR1 and CDR2: SGHRS, YFSETQ. The CDR3 length is 15 residues. The CDR3 DNA sequence: TGCGCCAGCAGCTTGGGGGCCTCGACTAGCAATGAGCAGTTCTTC. It encodes CASSLGASTSNEQFF.

The chain is built from TRBV30 and TRBJ1-4, with 7 nucleotides matching TRBD1. J lost 9 bases, V lost 1 base, and 8 bases had no gene match. The CDR3 spans 14 residues. Germline V gene data show CDR1 as GTSNPN and CDR2 as SVGIG (reference sequence). The CDR3 loop is CAWSEDREVKKLFF. CDR3 coding DNA: TGTGCCTGGAGTGAAGACAGGGAGGTTAAAAAACTGTTTTTT.

This chain joins TRBV5-1 and TRBJ2-3; D unresolved. This CDR3 contains 13 residues. CDR1 is SGHRS and CDR2 is YFSETQ in the germline V gene. V dropped 4 bases and J dropped 1 base, with 7 bases sitting between them. CDR3 DNA: TGCGCCAGCAGCCCGTCGGGCACAGATACGCAGTATTTT. This encodes CASSPSGTDTQYF.

This chain uses TRBV18 with TRBJ2-7; TRBD1 might be the D (5 bases). The V end was cut by 2 bases, the J end by 5 bases, with 10 bases between. The CDR3 runs to 13 residues. From germline, CDR1 is KGHSH and CDR2 LQKENI. The CDR3 sequence: CASSPGQGDEQYF. The CDR3 DNA is TGTGCCAGCTCACCAGGGCAGGGCGACGAGCAGTACTTC.